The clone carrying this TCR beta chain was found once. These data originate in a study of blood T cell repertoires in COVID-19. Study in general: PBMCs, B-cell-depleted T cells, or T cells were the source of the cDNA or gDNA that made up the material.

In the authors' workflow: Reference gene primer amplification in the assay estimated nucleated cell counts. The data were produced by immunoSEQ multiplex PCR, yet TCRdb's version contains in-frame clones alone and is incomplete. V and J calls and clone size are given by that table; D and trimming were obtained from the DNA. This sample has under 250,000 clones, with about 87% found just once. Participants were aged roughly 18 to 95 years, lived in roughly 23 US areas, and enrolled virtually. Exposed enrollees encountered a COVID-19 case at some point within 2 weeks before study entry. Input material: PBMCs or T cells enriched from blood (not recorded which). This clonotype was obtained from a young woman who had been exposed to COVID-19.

CDR3 amino acids: CASSLFLDVSSSYNEQFF. In DNA, the CDR3 is TGTGCCAGCAGTTTATTCCTAGATGTTTCGAGCTCCTACAATGAGCAGTTCTTC. The gene calls are TRBV27 and TRBJ2-1; D gene ambiguous. Germline assignment: CDR1 MNHEY and CDR2 SMNVEV (reference sequence). Trimming took off 1 base at V and 0 bases at J, with 16 bases between the two ends. CDR3 length: 18 amino acids.